The entry below describes one T cell receptor (beta chain). Antigen: not known. As to treatment: 19 received Ad26.COV2.S at low or high dose, single or two shots; five or six received placebo; per-sample allocation not given. Specimens were obtained on day 63 following the first vaccine or placebo injection. In Boston, an adult donor aged 18-55 years took part. The sample is drawn from a study of Ad26.COV2.S vaccination and SARS-CoV-2 variants. The study, taken as a whole, reports: Spike-specific TCR breadth was greater in vaccine than placebo recipients.

The CDR3 has 15 amino acids. V lost 4 bases to trimming and J lost 6 bases; unmatched junction nucleotides: 8. Germline CDR1 reads SGDLS; CDR2 reads YYNGEE. Profiling relied on immunoSEQ multiplex PCR, and the TCRdb table lists in-frame clones only, not all of them. Of under 550,000 clones listed, around 90% are singletons. The J gene is TRBJ2-3, the V gene TRBV9; 10 bases are shared with TRBD2. This sample comprised peripheral blood, obtained in a trial of Ad26.COV2.S vaccine versus placebo. This TCR came from a person between 18 and 60 years old who received the Ad26.COV2.S COVID-19 vaccine or a placebo. The CDR3 reads CASSFSGRPGDTQYF. The CDR3, as DNA: TGTGCCAGCAGCTTTAGCGGGAGGCCCGGGGATACGCAGTATTTT.